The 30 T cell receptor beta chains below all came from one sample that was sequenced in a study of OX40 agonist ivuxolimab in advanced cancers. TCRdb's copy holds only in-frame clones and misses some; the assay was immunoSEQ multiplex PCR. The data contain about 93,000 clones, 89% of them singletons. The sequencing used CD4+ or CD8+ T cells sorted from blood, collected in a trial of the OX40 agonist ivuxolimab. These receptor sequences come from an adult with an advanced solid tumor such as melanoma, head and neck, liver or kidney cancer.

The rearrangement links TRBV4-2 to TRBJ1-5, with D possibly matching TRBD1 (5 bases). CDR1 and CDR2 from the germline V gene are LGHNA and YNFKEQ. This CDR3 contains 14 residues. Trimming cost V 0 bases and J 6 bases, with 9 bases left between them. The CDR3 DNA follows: TGTGCCAGCAGCCAAGACTCAGGGAGTCAGCCCCAGCATTTT. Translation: CASSQDSGSQPQHF.

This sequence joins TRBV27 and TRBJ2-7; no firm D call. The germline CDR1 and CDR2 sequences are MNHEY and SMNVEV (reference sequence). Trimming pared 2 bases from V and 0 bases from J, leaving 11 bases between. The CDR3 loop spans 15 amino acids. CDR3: CASSLGSAVSYEQYF. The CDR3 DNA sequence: TGTGCCAGCAGTTTAGGATCAGCCGTCTCCTACGAGCAGTACTTC.

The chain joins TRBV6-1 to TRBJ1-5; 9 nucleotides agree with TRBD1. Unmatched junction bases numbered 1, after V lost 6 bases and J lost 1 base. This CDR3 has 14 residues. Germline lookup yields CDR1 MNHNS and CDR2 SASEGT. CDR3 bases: TGTGCCAGCAGGGGACAGGGCAGCAATCAGCCCCAGCATTTT. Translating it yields CASRGQGSNQPQHF.

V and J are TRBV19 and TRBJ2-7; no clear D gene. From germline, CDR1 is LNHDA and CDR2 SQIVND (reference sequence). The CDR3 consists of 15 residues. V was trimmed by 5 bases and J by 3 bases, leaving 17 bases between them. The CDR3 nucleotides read TGTGCCAGTAGTGTTCAAGCTGCGCCTAACTACGAGCAGTACTTC. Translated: CASSVQAAPNYEQYF.

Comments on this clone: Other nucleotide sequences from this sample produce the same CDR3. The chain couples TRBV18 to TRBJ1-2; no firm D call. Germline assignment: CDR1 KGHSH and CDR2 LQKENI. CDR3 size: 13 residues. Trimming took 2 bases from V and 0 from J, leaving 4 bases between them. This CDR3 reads CASSPGTNYGYTF. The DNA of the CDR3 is TGTGCCAGCTCACCAGGGACTAACTATGGCTACACCTTC.

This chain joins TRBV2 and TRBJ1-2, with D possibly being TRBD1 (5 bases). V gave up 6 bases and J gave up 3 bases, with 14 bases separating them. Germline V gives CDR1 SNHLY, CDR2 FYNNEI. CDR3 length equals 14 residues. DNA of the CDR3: TGTGCCAGCAGATGGGGGGTAGACGACTATGGCTACACCTTC. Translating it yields CASRWGVDDYGYTF.

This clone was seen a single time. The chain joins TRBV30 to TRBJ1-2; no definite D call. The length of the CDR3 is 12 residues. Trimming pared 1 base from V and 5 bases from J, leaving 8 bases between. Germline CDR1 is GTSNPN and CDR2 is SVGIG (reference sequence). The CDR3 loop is CAWSEGIYGYTF. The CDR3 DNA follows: TGTGCCTGGAGTGAGGGTATTTATGGCTACACCTTC.

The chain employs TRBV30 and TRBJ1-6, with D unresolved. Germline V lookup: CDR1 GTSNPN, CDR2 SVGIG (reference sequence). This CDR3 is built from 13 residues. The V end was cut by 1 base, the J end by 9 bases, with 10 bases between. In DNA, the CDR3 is TGTGCCTGGAGTGCTGGGCTGGGTTCACCCCTCCACTTT. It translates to CAWSAGLGSPLHF.

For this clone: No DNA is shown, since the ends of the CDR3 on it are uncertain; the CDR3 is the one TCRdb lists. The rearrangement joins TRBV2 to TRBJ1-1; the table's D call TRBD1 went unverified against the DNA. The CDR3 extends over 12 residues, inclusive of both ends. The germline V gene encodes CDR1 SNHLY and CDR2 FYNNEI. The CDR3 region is CASSVGQGSKFF.

The CDR3, as DNA: TGTGCCAGCAGCTTAGTTGGCAGGGGGAACTATGGCTACACCTTC. It encodes CASSLVGRGNYGYTF. The chain combines TRBV13 with TRBJ1-2, with 7 bases matching TRBD1. The germline CDR1 and CDR2 sequences are PRHDT and FYEKMQ (reference sequence). CDR3 length: 15 amino acids. Losses at the gene ends were 1 base for V and 2 bases for J; bases not matched to a gene: 4.

CDR3 amino acids: CASSQDGISEAFF. In DNA, the CDR3 is TGCGCCAGCAGCCAAGATGGAATATCTGAAGCTTTCTTT. The chain couples TRBV4-1 to TRBJ1-1, with D uncertain. The CDR3 consists of 13 residues. Germline lookup yields CDR1 MGHRA and CDR2 YSYEKL. V was trimmed by 0 bases and J by 6 bases, leaving 8 bases between them.

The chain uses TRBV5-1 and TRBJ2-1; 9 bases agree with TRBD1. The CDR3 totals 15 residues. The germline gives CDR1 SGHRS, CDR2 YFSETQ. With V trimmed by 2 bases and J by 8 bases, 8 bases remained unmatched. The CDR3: CASSFSGTGLYEQFF. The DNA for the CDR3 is TGCGCCAGCAGCTTTTCCGGGACAGGGTTGTATGAGCAGTTCTTC.

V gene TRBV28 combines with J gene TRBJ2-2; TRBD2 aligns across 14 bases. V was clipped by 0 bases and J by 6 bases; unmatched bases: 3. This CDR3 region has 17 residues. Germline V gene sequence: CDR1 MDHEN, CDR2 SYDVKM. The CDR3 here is CASSLWRLAGGPGELFF. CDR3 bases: TGTGCCAGCAGTTTATGGCGACTAGCGGGAGGGCCCGGGGAGCTGTTTTTT.

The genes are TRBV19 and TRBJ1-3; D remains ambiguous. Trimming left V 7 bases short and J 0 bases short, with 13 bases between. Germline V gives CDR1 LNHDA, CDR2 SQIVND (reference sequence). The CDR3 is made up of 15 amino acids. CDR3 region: CASILGRYSGNTIYF. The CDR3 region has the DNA TGTGCCAGTATTCTTGGACGGTACTCTGGAAACACCATATATTTT. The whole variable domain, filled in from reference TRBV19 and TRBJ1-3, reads DGGITQSPKYLFRKEGQNVTLSCEQNLNHDAMYWYRQDPGQGLRLIYYSQIVNDFQKGDIAEGYSVSREKKESFPLTVTSAQKNPTAFYLCASILGRYSGNTIYFGEGSWLTVV.

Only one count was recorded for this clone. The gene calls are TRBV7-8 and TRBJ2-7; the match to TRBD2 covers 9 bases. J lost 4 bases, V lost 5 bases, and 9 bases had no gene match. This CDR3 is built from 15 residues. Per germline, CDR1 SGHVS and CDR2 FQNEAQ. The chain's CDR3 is CASSPRLAVWYEQYF. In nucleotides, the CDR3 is TGTGCCAGCAGCCCCAGACTAGCGGTTTGGTACGAGCAGTACTTC. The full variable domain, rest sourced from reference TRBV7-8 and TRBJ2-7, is GAGVSQSPRYKVAKRGQDVALRCDPISGHVSLFWYQQALGQGPEFLTYFQNEAQLDKSGLPSDRFFAERPEGSVSTLKIQRTQQEDSAVYLCASSPRLAVWYEQYFGPGTRLTVT.

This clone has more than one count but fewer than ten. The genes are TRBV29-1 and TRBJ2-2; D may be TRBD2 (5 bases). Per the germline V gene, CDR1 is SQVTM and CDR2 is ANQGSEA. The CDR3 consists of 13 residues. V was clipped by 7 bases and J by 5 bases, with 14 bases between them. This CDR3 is CSGSAGGTGELFF. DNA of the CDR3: TGCAGCGGCTCTGCGGGTGGGACCGGGGAGCTGTTTTTT.

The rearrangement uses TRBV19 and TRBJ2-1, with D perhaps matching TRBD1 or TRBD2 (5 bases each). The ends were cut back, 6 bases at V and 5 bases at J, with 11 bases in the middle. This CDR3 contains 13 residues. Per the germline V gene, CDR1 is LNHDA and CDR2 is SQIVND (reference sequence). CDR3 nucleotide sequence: TGTGCCAGTAGCCCCTTGGGGGACAATGAGCAGTTCTTC. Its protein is CASSPLGDNEQFF.

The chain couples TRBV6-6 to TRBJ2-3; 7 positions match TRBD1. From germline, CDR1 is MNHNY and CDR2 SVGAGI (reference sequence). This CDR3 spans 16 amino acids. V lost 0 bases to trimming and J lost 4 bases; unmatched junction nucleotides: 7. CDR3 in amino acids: CASSYSGGVYADTQYF. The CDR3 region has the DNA TGTGCCAGCAGTTACTCAGGGGGCGTTTACGCAGATACGCAGTATTTT.

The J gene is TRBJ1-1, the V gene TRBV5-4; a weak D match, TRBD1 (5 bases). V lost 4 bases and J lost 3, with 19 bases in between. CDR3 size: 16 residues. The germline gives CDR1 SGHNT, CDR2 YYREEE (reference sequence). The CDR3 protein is CASSAGGAGGYTEAFF. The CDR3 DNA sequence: TGTGCCAGCAGCGCGGGAGGGGCGGGTGGCTACACTGAAGCTTTCTTT.

CDR3 in DNA: TGTGCCAGCAGTGACAGGGCGGCGCACCTGACCTACGAGCAGTACTTC. It translates to CASSDRAAHLTYEQYF. The V call is TRBV28, the J call TRBJ2-7; TRBD1 matches at 7 bases. The CDR3 has 16 amino acids. In germline, CDR1 is MDHEN, CDR2 SYDVKM. After removal of 5 bases from V and 2 bases from J, the junction contained 12 bases not matched to a gene.

The CDR3 coding sequence is TGTGCCATCAGTGCATCCTCCTACGAGCAGTACTTC. Protein: CAISASSYEQYF. The rearrangement links TRBV10-3 to TRBJ2-7, with no clear D. Trimming cost V 4 bases and J 0 bases, with 4 bases left between them. The CDR3 is made up of 12 amino acids. Germline V gene sequence: CDR1 ENHRY, CDR2 SYGVKD.

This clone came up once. The CDR3 DNA is TGTGCCAGTAGTATCCAGGACCGGTGGGAGAGCAATCAGCCCCAGCATTTT. It codes for CASSIQDRWESNQPQHF. This chain uses TRBV19 with TRBJ1-5; D call uncertain. The CDR3 is made up of 17 amino acids. From germline, CDR1 is LNHDA and CDR2 SQIVND (reference sequence). Trimming removed 3 bases from V and 1 base from J, with 16 bases in between.

The CDR3 DNA reads as TGTGCCAGCTCACCTCAAAGGACAGGGGCGAACACCGGGGAGCTGTTTTTT. Residues: CASSPQRTGANTGELFF. The chain has TRBV18 and TRBJ2-2, with 9 bases identical to TRBD1. The trim removed 3 bases at V and 0 bases at J, leaving 5 bases unmatched. This CDR3 spans 17 amino acids. In germline, CDR1 is KGHSH, CDR2 LQKENI.

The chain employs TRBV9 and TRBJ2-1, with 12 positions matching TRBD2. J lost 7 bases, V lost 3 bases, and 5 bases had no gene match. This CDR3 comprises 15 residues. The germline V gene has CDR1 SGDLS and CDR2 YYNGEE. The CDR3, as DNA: TGTGCCAGCAGCGCGACTAGCGGGAGCAGTAATGAGCAGTTCTTC. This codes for CASSATSGSSNEQFF.

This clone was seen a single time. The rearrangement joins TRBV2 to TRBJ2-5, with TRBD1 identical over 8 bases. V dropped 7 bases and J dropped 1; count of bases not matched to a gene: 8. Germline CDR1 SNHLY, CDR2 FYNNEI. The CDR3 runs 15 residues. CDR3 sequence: CASTDRGEPQETQYF. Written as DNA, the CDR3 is TGTGCCAGCACAGACAGGGGCGAACCCCAAGAGACCCAGTACTTC.

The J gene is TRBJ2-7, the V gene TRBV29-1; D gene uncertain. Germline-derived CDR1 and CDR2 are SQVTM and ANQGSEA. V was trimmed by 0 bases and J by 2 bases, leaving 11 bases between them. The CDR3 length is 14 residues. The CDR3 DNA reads TGCAGCGTTGAAGATCCGACGGATGCCTACGAGCAGTACTTC. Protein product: CSVEDPTDAYEQYF.

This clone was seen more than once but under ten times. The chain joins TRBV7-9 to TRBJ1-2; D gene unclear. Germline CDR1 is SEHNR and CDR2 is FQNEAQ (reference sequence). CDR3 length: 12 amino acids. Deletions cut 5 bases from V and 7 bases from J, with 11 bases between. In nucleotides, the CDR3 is TGTGCCAGCAGCCTGGACGAAGGTGGCTACACCTTC. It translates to CASSLDEGGYTF. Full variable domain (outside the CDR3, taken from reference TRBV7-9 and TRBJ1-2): DTGVSQNPRHKITKRGQNVTFRCDPISEHNRLYWYRQTLGQGPEFLTYFQNEAQLEKSRLLSDRFSAERPKGSFSTLEIQRTEQGDSAMYLCASSLDEGGYTFGSGTRLTVV.

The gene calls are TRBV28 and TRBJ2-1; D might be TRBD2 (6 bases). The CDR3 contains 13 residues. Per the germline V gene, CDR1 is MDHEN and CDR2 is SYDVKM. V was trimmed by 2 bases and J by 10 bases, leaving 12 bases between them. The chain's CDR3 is CASSLILRGEQFF. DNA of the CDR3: TGTGCCAGCAGTTTAATTCTACGGGGGGAGCAGTTCTTC. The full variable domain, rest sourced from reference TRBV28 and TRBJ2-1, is DVKVTQSSRYLVKRTGEKVFLECVQDMDHENMFWYRQDPGLGLRLIYFSYDVKMKEKGDIPEGYSVSREKKERFSLILESASTNQTSMYLCASSLILRGEQFFGPGTRLTVL.

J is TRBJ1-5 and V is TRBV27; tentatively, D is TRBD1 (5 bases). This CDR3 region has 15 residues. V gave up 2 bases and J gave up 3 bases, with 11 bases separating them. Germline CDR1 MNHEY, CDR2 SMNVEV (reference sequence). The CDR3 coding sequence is TGTGCCAGCAGTTTAGGGGGAGAAGCCAATCAGCCCCAGCATTTT. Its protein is CASSLGGEANQPQHF.

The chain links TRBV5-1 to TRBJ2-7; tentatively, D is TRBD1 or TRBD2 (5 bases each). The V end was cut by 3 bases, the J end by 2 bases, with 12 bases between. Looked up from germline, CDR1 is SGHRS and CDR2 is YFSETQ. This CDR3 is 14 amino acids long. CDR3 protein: CASSSGTAAYEQYF. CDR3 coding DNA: TGCGCCAGCAGCTCGGGGACCGCGGCCTACGAGCAGTACTTC.